These T cell receptor beta chains were read from a single sample in a study of shared T cell receptors in the human thymus. Method: immunoSEQ multiplex PCR; TCRdb's copy keeps in-frame clones and lacks some. The data contain some 700,000 clones, 80% to 90% of them singletons. This sample was also put to use in a study of human thymus T cells.

The material sequenced was thymocytes. These receptors were taken from a girl less than two years old with a congenital heart defect. Both conserved end residues are part of each CDR3. Each record gives: CDR3 length, J gene, V gene, D gene, clone size, CDR3 DNA, CDR3 protein. A D gene is named only where the DNA matches it firmly. Expanded clones are given a class, and other clones once, few, many or no size at all.

len: 20
j_gene: TRBJ1-5
v_gene: TRBV19
d_gene: TRBD1
abundance: once
CDR3nt: TGTGCCAGTAGGGCGGACAGGGGGGTAGATCCGGACTATAGCAATCAGCCCCAGCATTTT
CDR3aa: CASRADRGVDPDYSNQPQHF

len: 16
j_gene: TRBJ1-6
v_gene: TRBV7-9
d_gene: NA
abundance: NA
CDR3nt: TGTGCCAGCAGCTCGTCCTCCAGGGATTTGGGTTCACCCCTCCACTTT
CDR3aa: CASSSSSRDLGSPLHF

len: 13
j_gene: TRBJ2-7
v_gene: TRBV6-1
d_gene: TRBD2
abundance: NA
CDR3nt: TGTGCCAGCACCCCGGGACTAGGGTACGAGCAGTACTTC
CDR3aa: CASTPGLGYEQYF

len: 18
j_gene: TRBJ1-2
v_gene: TRBV9
d_gene: NA
abundance: NA
CDR3nt: TGTGCCAGCAGCGTAGAAGAGGGCGTAGGCTCGGGTAACTATGGCTACACCTTC
CDR3aa: CASSVEEGVGSGNYGYTF

len: 16
j_gene: TRBJ2-1
v_gene: TRBV5-4
d_gene: NA
abundance: NA
CDR3nt: TGTGCCAGCAGCCCACGATGTAGTAGCCCCTACAATGAGCAGTTCTTC
CDR3aa: CASSPRCSSPYNEQFF

len: 15
j_gene: TRBJ1-2
v_gene: TRBV19
d_gene: NA
abundance: NA
CDR3nt: TGTGCCAGTAGTACCGAACAAGACAGGCTATATGGCTACACCTTC
CDR3aa: CASSTEQDRLYGYTF

len: 13
j_gene: TRBJ1-1
v_gene: TRBV2
d_gene: NA
abundance: once
CDR3nt: TGTGCCAGGAAAACAAGGAGGAACACTGAAGCTTTCTTT
CDR3aa: CARKTRRNTEAFF

len: 17
j_gene: TRBJ2-7
v_gene: TRBV15
d_gene: NA
abundance: NA
CDR3nt: TGTGCCACCAGCAGAGTGAAGGGGGTGAGGAAAACCTACGAGCAGTACTTC
CDR3aa: CATSRVKGVRKTYEQYF

len: 17
j_gene: TRBJ2-2
v_gene: TRBV4-1
d_gene: TRBD1
abundance: few
CDR3nt: TGCGCCAGCAGCCAAGAGAGGGGACAGGGGAACACCGGGGAGCTGTTTTTT
CDR3aa: CASSQERGQGNTGELFF

len: 15
j_gene: TRBJ1-2
v_gene: TRBV9
d_gene: TRBD1
abundance: NA
CDR3nt: TGTGCCAGCAGCGGGGGGGACAGGGGGGCCTATGGCTACACCTTC
CDR3aa: CASSGGDRGAYGYTF

len: 14
j_gene: TRBJ1-1
v_gene: TRBV5-6
d_gene: NA
abundance: NA
CDR3nt: TGTGCCAGCAGCTTGTTAGGGGGGAACACTGAAGCTTTCTTT
CDR3aa: CASSLLGGNTEAFF

len: 15
j_gene: TRBJ1-2
v_gene: TRBV7-6
d_gene: TRBD1
abundance: NA
CDR3nt: TGTGCCAGCAGCTTCAGGGGGGCCGACTACTATGGCTACACCTTC
CDR3aa: CASSFRGADYYGYTF

len: 15
j_gene: TRBJ2-7
v_gene: TRBV5-5
d_gene: TRBD2
abundance: NA
CDR3nt: TGTGCCAGCAGCTTGTACCTAGCGGGGGACTCTAAGCAGTACTTC
CDR3aa: CASSLYLAGDSKQYF

len: 14
j_gene: TRBJ2-3
v_gene: TRBV13
d_gene: TRBD2
abundance: NA
CDR3nt: TGTGCCAGCAGCTTAACTAGCGGGGGGAATACGCAGTATTTT
CDR3aa: CASSLTSGGNTQYF

len: 13
j_gene: TRBJ1-2
v_gene: TRBV2
d_gene: TRBD1
abundance: NA
CDR3nt: TGTGCCAGACGACAGGGGTCCATCTATGGCTACACCTTC
CDR3aa: CARRQGSIYGYTF

len: 15
j_gene: TRBJ2-2
v_gene: TRBV7-7
d_gene: TRBD2
abundance: once
CDR3nt: TGTGCCAGCAGCCCCCGGACTAGTTCAGCCGGGGAGCTGTTTTTT
CDR3aa: CASSPRTSSAGELFF

len: 18
j_gene: TRBJ2-5
v_gene: TRBV5-4
d_gene: TRBD2
abundance: NA
CDR3nt: TGTGCCAGCAGCTTTCTGCGACTAGCGGGGGGTGATGAAGAGACCCAGTACTTC
CDR3aa: CASSFLRLAGGDEETQYF

len: 17
j_gene: TRBJ1-5
v_gene: TRBV19
d_gene: TRBD1
abundance: NA
CDR3nt: TGTGCCACCAACAGGGGGCGAGTCGGGCAGGGGAATCAGCCCCAGCATTTT
CDR3aa: CATNRGRVGQGNQPQHF

len: 14
j_gene: TRBJ1-1
v_gene: TRBV27
d_gene: NA
abundance: NA
CDR3nt: TGTGCCAGCAGTTTTAGACAAGTAGGGGCTGAAGCTTTCTTT
CDR3aa: CASSFRQVGAEAFF

len: 17
j_gene: TRBJ1-2
v_gene: TRBV5-1
d_gene: TRBD1
abundance: NA
CDR3nt: TGCGCCAGCAGCCAACCCGGCGGTCGGGACAGGGTCTATGGCTACACCTTC
CDR3aa: CASSQPGGRDRVYGYTF

len: 15
j_gene: TRBJ1-6
v_gene: TRBV28
d_gene: NA
abundance: NA
CDR3nt: TGTGCCAGCAGTTTTATGGAGTTAGAAAATTCACCCCTCCACTTT
CDR3aa: CASSFMELENSPLHF

len: 12
j_gene: TRBJ2-2
v_gene: TRBV29-1
d_gene: NA
abundance: once
CDR3nt: TGCAGCGCCCTGAACGGGGCCGGGGAGCTGTTTTTT
CDR3aa: CSALNGAGELFF

len: 15
j_gene: TRBJ1-1
v_gene: TRBV4-1
d_gene: NA
abundance: NA
CDR3nt: TGCGCCAGCAGTTCCGTGGAGGGGATGAACACTGAAGCTTTCTTT
CDR3aa: CASSSVEGMNTEAFF

len: 15
j_gene: TRBJ2-1
v_gene: TRBV5-6
d_gene: TRBD2
abundance: NA
CDR3nt: TGTGCCAGCAGCTTCAGGATGGCGGGGAGGGATGAGCAGTTCTTC
CDR3aa: CASSFRMAGRDEQFF

len: 12
j_gene: TRBJ1-2
v_gene: TRBV27
d_gene: NA
abundance: NA
CDR3nt: TGTGCCAGCAGTAACCCCGGGGGTGGCTACACCTTC
CDR3aa: CASSNPGGGYTF

len: 17
j_gene: TRBJ1-1
v_gene: TRBV5-1
d_gene: TRBD1
abundance: NA
CDR3nt: TGCGCCAGCAGCTTCAGGTTCACAGGGGGCCGGTACACTGAAGCTTTCTTT
CDR3aa: CASSFRFTGGRYTEAFF

len: 20
j_gene: TRBJ2-1
v_gene: TRBV19
d_gene: TRBD1
abundance: NA
CDR3nt: TGTGCCAGTAGTATAAAGGGCCCCTCCCGGGCAGGGGGCTCCTACAATGAGCAGTTCTTC
CDR3aa: CASSIKGPSRAGGSYNEQFF

len: 12
j_gene: TRBJ2-1
v_gene: TRBV6-4
d_gene: NA
abundance: NA
CDR3nt: TGTGCCAGCAGTGACTCGAGCAATGAGCAGTTCTTC
CDR3aa: CASSDSSNEQFF

len: 15
j_gene: TRBJ1-1
v_gene: TRBV4-1
d_gene: NA
abundance: NA
CDR3nt: TGCGCCAGCAGCCAACAGCGCCCCCCGGGCACTGAAGCTTTCTTT
CDR3aa: CASSQQRPPGTEAFF

len: 19
j_gene: TRBJ1-3
v_gene: TRBV18
d_gene: TRBD1
abundance: NA
CDR3nt: TGTGCCAGCTCACCACCTATACGAAGACAGGGAGCAACTGGAAACACCATATATTTT
CDR3aa: CASSPPIRRQGATGNTIYF

len: 14
j_gene: TRBJ2-7
v_gene: TRBV19
d_gene: NA
abundance: NA
CDR3nt: TGTGCCAGTAGTATCTCCGGGTCCTCCTACGAGCAGTACTTC
CDR3aa: CASSISGSSYEQYF

len: 16
j_gene: TRBJ2-2
v_gene: TRBV5-1
d_gene: NA
abundance: few
CDR3nt: TGCGCCAGCAGCTTGGTGTACCCTTTCGGCACCGGGGAGCTGTTTTTT
CDR3aa: CASSLVYPFGTGELFF

len: 13
j_gene: TRBJ1-4
v_gene: TRBV7-6
d_gene: NA
abundance: NA
CDR3nt: TGTGCCAGCAGCTCGAGAATTAATGAAAAACTGTTTTTT
CDR3aa: CASSSRINEKLFF

len: 13
j_gene: TRBJ2-7
v_gene: TRBV27
d_gene: NA
abundance: few
CDR3nt: TGTGCCAGCTCGCAAGGGGTCACCTACGAGCAGTACTTC
CDR3aa: CASSQGVTYEQYF

len: 15
j_gene: TRBJ1-1
v_gene: TRBV19
d_gene: NA
abundance: few
CDR3nt: TGTGCCAGTAGTTCAGGGGAGTCTCTGAACACTGAAGCTTTCTTT
CDR3aa: CASSSGESLNTEAFF

len: 13
j_gene: TRBJ2-3
v_gene: TRBV19
d_gene: NA
abundance: NA
CDR3nt: TGTGCCAGTAGTATAGCAGGGCCAGATACGCAGTATTTT
CDR3aa: CASSIAGPDTQYF

len: 14
j_gene: TRBJ2-2
v_gene: TRBV5-1
d_gene: NA
abundance: once
CDR3nt: TGCGCCAGCAGCCTGCGTACGAATACCGGGGAGCTGTTTTTT
CDR3aa: CASSLRTNTGELFF

len: 16
j_gene: TRBJ1-6
v_gene: TRBV28
d_gene: TRBD1
abundance: NA
CDR3nt: TGTGCCAGCAGCCCGGACAGGAGCTCCTATAATTCACCCCTCCACTTT
CDR3aa: CASSPDRSSYNSPLHF

len: 14
j_gene: TRBJ2-7
v_gene: TRBV11-2
d_gene: TRBD1
abundance: NA
CDR3nt: TGTGCCAGCAGCTTAGCTAGGACAGGCTACGAGCAGTACTTC
CDR3aa: CASSLARTGYEQYF

len: 13
j_gene: TRBJ1-2
v_gene: TRBV6-6
d_gene: NA
abundance: NA
CDR3nt: TGTGCCAGCAGTTACTCGACAGGCTATGGCTACACCTTC
CDR3aa: CASSYSTGYGYTF

len: 13
j_gene: TRBJ2-2
v_gene: TRBV9
d_gene: NA
abundance: NA
CDR3nt: TGTGCCAGCAGCCCTCGTAACACCGGGGAGCTGTTTTTT
CDR3aa: CASSPRNTGELFF

len: 15
j_gene: TRBJ1-1
v_gene: TRBV11-2
d_gene: NA
abundance: NA
CDR3nt: TGTGCCAGCCATCGCGCGGCTTTACCTAACACTGAAGCTTTCTTT
CDR3aa: CASHRAALPNTEAFF

len: 15
j_gene: TRBJ2-5
v_gene: TRBV6-5
d_gene: NA
abundance: NA
CDR3nt: TGTGCCAGCAGTTACCAAGAGCAGGGGCTGGAGACCCAGTACTTC
CDR3aa: CASSYQEQGLETQYF

len: 14
j_gene: TRBJ1-2
v_gene: TRBV4-1
d_gene: TRBD1
abundance: NA
CDR3nt: TGCGCCAGCAGCCAAGAGACAAGACAGGGGATGAGAAACTTC
CDR3aa: CASSQETRQGMRNF

len: 18
j_gene: TRBJ2-6
v_gene: TRBV7-8
d_gene: NA
abundance: NA
CDR3nt: TGTGCCAGCAGCCACGCTCGGATCTACAGGGATGGGGCCAACGTCCTGACTTTC
CDR3aa: CASSHARIYRDGANVLTF

len: 11
j_gene: TRBJ2-7
v_gene: TRBV20-1
d_gene: NA
abundance: NA
CDR3nt: TGCAGTGGGTGGGGGCGATACGAGCAGTACTTC
CDR3aa: CSGWGRYEQYF

len: 15
j_gene: TRBJ2-4
v_gene: TRBV25-1
d_gene: TRBD2
abundance: NA
CDR3nt: TGTGCCAGCAGCCGGGAGGGTGTAGACAAAAACATTCAGTACTTC
CDR3aa: CASSREGVDKNIQYF

len: 16
j_gene: TRBJ2-7
v_gene: TRBV14
d_gene: TRBD1
abundance: NA
CDR3nt: TGTGCCAGCAGCCATTTACAGGGGAGACTGGGCTACGAGCAGTACTTC
CDR3aa: CASSHLQGRLGYEQYF

len: 18
j_gene: TRBJ2-1
v_gene: TRBV5-1
d_gene: TRBD2
abundance: NA
CDR3nt: TGCGCCAGCAGCTTGTTTCCAGCGGGGGGCCTCTCCTACAATGAGCAGTTCTTC
CDR3aa: CASSLFPAGGLSYNEQFF

len: 18
j_gene: TRBJ1-4
v_gene: TRBV5-6
d_gene: TRBD1
abundance: NA
CDR3nt: TGTGCCAGCAGCCAGACTTACGCGGGACAGCCTCCTAATGAAAAACTGTTTTTT
CDR3aa: CASSQTYAGQPPNEKLFF

len: 18
j_gene: TRBJ2-7
v_gene: TRBV4-2
d_gene: NA
abundance: few
CDR3nt: TGTGCCAGCAGCCAAGATGAGTCGGGAGCCAGCGGTGGCTACGAGCAGTACTTC
CDR3aa: CASSQDESGASGGYEQYF

len: 14
j_gene: TRBJ2-1
v_gene: TRBV14
d_gene: TRBD2
abundance: NA
CDR3nt: TGTGCCAGCAGCTACGGGACTAGCGATGATGAGCAGTTCTTC
CDR3aa: CASSYGTSDDEQFF

len: 17
j_gene: TRBJ2-6
v_gene: TRBV7-2
d_gene: NA
abundance: NA
CDR3nt: TGTGCCAGCAGCCCACGAAGGGACTCCAGTGGGGCCAACGTCCTGACTTTC
CDR3aa: CASSPRRDSSGANVLTF